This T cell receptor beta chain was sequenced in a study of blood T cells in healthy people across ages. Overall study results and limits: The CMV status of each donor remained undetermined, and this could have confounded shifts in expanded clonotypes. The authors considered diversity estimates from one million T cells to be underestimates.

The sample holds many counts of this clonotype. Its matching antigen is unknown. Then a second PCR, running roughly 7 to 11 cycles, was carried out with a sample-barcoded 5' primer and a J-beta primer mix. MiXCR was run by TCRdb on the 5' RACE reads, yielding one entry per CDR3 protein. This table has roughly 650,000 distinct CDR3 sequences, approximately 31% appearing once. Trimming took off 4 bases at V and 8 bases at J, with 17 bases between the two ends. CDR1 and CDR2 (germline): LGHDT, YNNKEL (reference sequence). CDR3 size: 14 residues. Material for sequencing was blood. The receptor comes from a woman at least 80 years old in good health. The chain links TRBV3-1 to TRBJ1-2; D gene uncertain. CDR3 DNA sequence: TGTGCCAGCAGCCGAGGAATGGGCCCCTCGGGCTACACCTTC. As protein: CASSRGMGPSGYTF.